This T cell receptor beta chain was documented in a study of blood T cell repertoires in COVID-19. Study in general: The United States, Italy and Spain provided the acute and convalescent COVID-19 samples. Sources were T cells, B-cell-depleted T cells, or PBMCs; the material itself was cDNA or gDNA.

The CDR3 is made up of 15 amino acids. Germline V gene sequence: CDR1 SGDLS, CDR2 YYNGEE. V was pared by 4 bases and J by 2 bases, with 5 bases of the junction left unmatched. Original processing notes: Reference gene primer amplification gave estimated nucleated cell counts. The protocol was immunoSEQ multiplex PCR, while the TCRdb copy is restricted to in-frame clones and leaves out a portion. That table supplies the V and J calls and clone size; D and trimming were determined from the DNA. The table shows around 92,000 clones, with around 84% occurring only once. Sequenced sample: peripheral blood. The sequence derives from a woman aged 60 to 75 in a cohort sampled during active or convalescent COVID-19. This chain links TRBV9 with TRBJ2-1; 8 bases align to TRBD1. The CDR3 loop reads CASSLRQGTYNEQFF. As DNA, the CDR3 is TGTGCCAGCAGCCTAAGACAGGGGACCTACAATGAGCAGTTCTTC.